The source of this T cell receptor beta chain is a study of blood T cell repertoires in COVID-19. Across the whole study: Samples representing acute and convalescent COVID-19 were sourced from the United States, Italy and Spain.

As processed by the authors: From reference gene primer amplification, estimates of nucleated cell counts were derived. Sequencing was performed with immunoSEQ multiplex PCR; in TCRdb, only in-frame clones are kept and a portion is missing. D and trimming come from the DNA, and the V and J calls and clone size come from that table. Found here are 130,000 or so clones, 88% of them singletons; the top ten hold about 2.5%. Germline CDR1 and CDR2: MNHEY and SMNVEV (reference sequence). The ends lost 3 bases at V and 9 bases at J; junction bases unmatched: 11. The CDR3 contains 16 residues. The Seattle site enrolled patients during active infection and followed them longitudinally.

This chain uses TRBV27 with TRBJ2-1, with 10 bases identical to TRBD1. This receptor was identified in a human donor with COVID-19, enrolled during active disease. The donor label of this sample is uncertain. Sequenced sample: peripheral blood. The CDR3 is CASSFIAGTGASEQFF. CDR3 in DNA: TGTGCCAGCAGTTTCATCGCCGGGACAGGGGCGAGTGAGCAGTTCTTC.